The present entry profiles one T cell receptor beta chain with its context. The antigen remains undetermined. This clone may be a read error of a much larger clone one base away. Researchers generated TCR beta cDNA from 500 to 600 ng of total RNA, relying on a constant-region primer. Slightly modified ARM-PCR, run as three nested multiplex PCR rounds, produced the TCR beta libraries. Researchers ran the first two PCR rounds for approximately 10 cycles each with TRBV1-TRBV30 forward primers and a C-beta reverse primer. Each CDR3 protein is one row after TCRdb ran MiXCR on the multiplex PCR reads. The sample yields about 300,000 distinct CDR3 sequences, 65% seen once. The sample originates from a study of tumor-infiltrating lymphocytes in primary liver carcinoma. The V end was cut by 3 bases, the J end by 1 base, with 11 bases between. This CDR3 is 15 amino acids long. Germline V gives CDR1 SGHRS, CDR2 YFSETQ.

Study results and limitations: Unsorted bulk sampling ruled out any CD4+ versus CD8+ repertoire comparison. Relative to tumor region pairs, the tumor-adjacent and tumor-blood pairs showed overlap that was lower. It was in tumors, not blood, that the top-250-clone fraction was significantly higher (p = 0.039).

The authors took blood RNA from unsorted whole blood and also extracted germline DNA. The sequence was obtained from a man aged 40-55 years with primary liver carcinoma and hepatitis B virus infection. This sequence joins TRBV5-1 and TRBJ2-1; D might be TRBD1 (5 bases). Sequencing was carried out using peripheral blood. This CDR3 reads CASSSQVASYNEQFF. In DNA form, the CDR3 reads TGCGCCAGCAGCTCACAGGTGGCTTCCTACAATGAGCAGTTCTTC. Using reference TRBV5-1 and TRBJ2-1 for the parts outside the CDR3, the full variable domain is KAGVTQTPRYLIKTRGQQVTLSCSPISGHRSVSWYQQTPGQGLQFLFEYFSETQRNKGNFPGRFSGRQFSNSRSEMNVSTLELGDSALYLCASSSQVASYNEQFFGPGTRLTVL.